This T cell receptor beta chain was identified in a study of cytomegalovirus exposure and HLA in healthy donors. In germline, CDR1 is LNHDA, CDR2 SQIVND (reference sequence). CDR3 length equals 18 residues. Trimming at V came to 4 bases and at J to 0 bases, leaving 11 bases not matched to a gene. The PCR contained 60 Vbeta and 13 Jbeta primers. Measured with immunoSEQ multiplex PCR; TCRdb has only the in-frame clones, and not every one. The sample holds roughly 170,000 clones; around four fifths are singletons and the top ten take 1.6%. The chain uses TRBV19 and TRBJ1-5, with 8 nucleotides matching TRBD1. Material: PBMCs. The receptor was derived from a man aged 45-65 years in good health and CMV-seronegative. As DNA, the CDR3 is TGTGCCAGTAGTAGTGGACAGGGAGGAATCTATAGCAATCAGCCCCAGCATTTT. The encoded protein is CASSSGQGGIYSNQPQHF.